This T cell receptor (beta chain) was recovered during a study of Ad26.COV2.S vaccination and SARS-CoV-2 variants. Across the whole study: Trial arm assignment for the donor was COV1001 Ad26.COV2.S.

Germline CDR1 KGHDR, CDR2 SFDVKD. The CDR3 totals 13 residues. V was pared by 2 bases and J by 6 bases, with 9 bases between. General study findings and limits: Measurements of TCR breadth and depth may have given underestimates of the total T cell responses.

A word on this clone: Its target is not known.

Treatment of the sample: around 19 received Ad26.COV2.S at low or high dose, single or two shots; about 5 received placebo; per-sample allocation not given. The investigators took samples on day 63 after the first vaccine or placebo injection. Built on an Ad26 vector, the vaccine expressed Wuhan-strain SARS-CoV-2 spike. Only in-frame clones appear in the TCRdb table, and some are missing; sequencing was by immunoSEQ multiplex PCR. The table includes 410,000 or so clones, around nine tenths detected once. Here the sequenced sample was peripheral blood, taken in a trial of Ad26.COV2.S vaccine versus placebo. J is TRBJ2-5 and V is TRBV24-1; D not resolved. The sequence was collected from a person aged 18-65 years who received the Ad26.COV2.S COVID-19 vaccine or a placebo. CDR3 region: CATSDSREKTQYF. The CDR3, as DNA: TGTGCCACCAGTGATTCTCGAGAGAAGACCCAGTACTTC.